The 30 T cell receptor beta chains in this list originate from one sample, sequenced in a study of response to subunit inactivated influenza vaccine. Using its own MiXCR run on the RT-PCR reads, TCRdb lists one record per CDR3 protein. The table includes approximately 480,000 distinct CDR3 sequences, about 10% detected once. The source material was PBMCs from blood, sampled roughly 6 weeks after vaccination. The receptors shown here come from a man in his forties or fifties who received an inactivated influenza vaccine.

This clonotype was detected a few times. The chain uses TRBV10-3 and TRBJ2-7; the D gene is possibly TRBD2 (6 bases). The CDR3 is made up of 15 amino acids. Trimming removed 3 bases from V and 2 bases from J, with 14 bases in between. Germline CDR1 reads ENHRY; CDR2 reads SYGVKD. The CDR3 region is CAISEWSGGAYEQYF. In DNA, the CDR3 is TGTGCCATCAGTGAATGGAGCGGAGGGGCCTACGAGCAGTACTTC.

This clonotype has a handful of counts. This sequence joins TRBV5-1 and TRBJ2-2; D is unclear. Per the germline V gene, CDR1 is SGHRS and CDR2 is YFSETQ. This CDR3 is 12 amino acids long. Trimming took off 0 bases at V and 11 bases at J, with 8 bases between the two ends. CDR3: CASSLGDSELFF. CDR3 bases: TGCGCCAGCAGCTTGGGTGATTCAGAGCTGTTTTTT. Full variable domain (outside the CDR3, taken from reference TRBV5-1 and TRBJ2-2): KAGVTQTPRYLIKTRGQQVTLSCSPISGHRSVSWYQQTPGQGLQFLFEYFSETQRNKGNFPGRFSGRQFSNSRSEMNVSTLELGDSALYLCASSLGDSELFFGEGSRLTVL.

This clonotype was detected a few times. The chain recombines TRBV20-1 with TRBJ1-6; 8 bases line up with TRBD1. Unmatched junction bases numbered 9, after V lost 2 bases and J lost 9 bases. CDR3 length equals 15 residues. The germline V gene has CDR1 DFQATT and CDR2 SNEGSKA (reference sequence). CDR3 bases: TGCAGTGCTAGATATCAAGGACAGGGCGCTTCACCCCTCCACTTT. It specifies CSARYQGQGASPLHF.

The chain employs TRBV20-1 and TRBJ2-2, with D perhaps matching TRBD1 or TRBD2 (6 bases each). Trimming shortened V by 1 base and J by 5 bases, and 14 bases separated the two germline ends. The CDR3 has 15 residues. Germline lookup yields CDR1 DFQATT and CDR2 SNEGSKA (reference sequence). DNA for the CDR3: TGCAGTGCTAGAGTGCCGGGGGCAAGGACCGGGGAGCTGTTTTTT. This translates into CSARVPGARTGELFF.

This clonotype was recorded at least ten times. J is TRBJ1-1 and V is TRBV6-6; D gene uncertain. This CDR3 spans 12 amino acids. Germline V gives CDR1 MNHNY, CDR2 SVGAGI (reference sequence). Deletions cut 2 bases from V and 3 bases from J, with 4 bases between. The CDR3 DNA sequence: TGTGCCAGCAGTTACGGGGACACTGAAGCTTTCTTT. It specifies CASSYGDTEAFF.

This sequence joins TRBV29-1 and TRBJ2-7; D is ambiguous. This CDR3 contains 11 residues. Germline assignment: CDR1 SQVTM and CDR2 ANQGSEA. The V end was cut by 6 bases, the J end by 3 bases, with 9 bases between. CDR3 DNA: TGCAGCGTGTTGGACGACTACGAGCAGTACTTC. Amino acids: CSVLDDYEQYF.

This clonotype was recorded at least ten times. The CDR3 loop is CSASLGGRSYEQYF. As DNA, the CDR3 is TGCAGTGCTAGTTTGGGGGGTAGGTCCTACGAGCAGTACTTC. The chain is built from TRBV20-1 and TRBJ2-7; D is possibly TRBD2 (6 bases). CDR3 length: 14 residues. Trimming left V 3 bases short and J 1 base short, with 13 bases between. Germline values: CDR1 DFQATT, CDR2 SNEGSKA (reference sequence).

In this sample, this clonotype turned up many times. DNA for the CDR3: TGCGCCAGCAGCTTGGACGGCGCAGGGGACCGTAACTATGGCTACACCTTC. Its translation is CASSLDGAGDRNYGYTF. The chain carries TRBV5-1 and TRBJ1-2; D possibly corresponds to TRBD1 (6 bases). The V and J ends lost 0 bases and 1 base respectively, with 16 bases between them. Germline CDR1 reads SGHRS; CDR2 reads YFSETQ. CDR3 length equals 17 residues.

In its sample, this clonotype was seen once. The rearrangement joins TRBV6-5 to TRBJ2-7; 9 bases map to TRBD2. Germline V CDR1 and CDR2: MNHEY, SVGAGI. The CDR3 extends over 16 amino acids. The J segment lost 0 bases and the V segment lost 4 bases, leaving 7 bases of the junction unmatched. In DNA, the CDR3 is TGTGCCAGCAGTTCAACAGCGGGGGGACCCTCCTACGAGCAGTACTTC. It specifies CASSSTAGGPSYEQYF.

This clonotype has just a few counts. The chain links TRBV12-3 or TRBV12-4 to TRBJ2-1; 10 bases align to TRBD2. The V and J ends lost 6 bases and 4 bases, in that order; junction bases with no gene match: 6. This CDR3 region has 15 residues. CDR3 in DNA: TGTGCCAGCAGATCCAGCGGGGGGGTGTACAATGAGCAGTTCTTC. Protein product: CASRSSGGVYNEQFF.

The V gene is TRBV27, the J gene TRBJ2-2; 7 nucleotides line up with TRBD1. This CDR3 region has 14 residues. V lost 7 bases and J lost 0; bases outside the gene matches: 2. The V gene's germline CDR1 is MNHEY and CDR2 SMNVEV (reference sequence). The CDR3 spells CASTGQPNTGELFF. The CDR3 DNA reads TGTGCCAGCACGGGACAGCCGAACACCGGGGAGCTGTTTTTT.

This clonotype appeared many times. V and J are TRBV4-2 and TRBJ2-1; 7 nucleotides agree with TRBD1. After removal of 6 bases from V and 7 bases from J, the junction contained 12 bases not matched to a gene. The CDR3 consists of 15 residues. CDR1 is LGHNA and CDR2 is YNFKEQ in the germline V gene. The CDR3 DNA sequence: TGTGCCAGCAGTTATCGACAGGGTATGGGGAATGAGCAGTTCTTC. This gives the protein CASSYRQGMGNEQFF.

This clonotype has a count of ten or more. The chain combines TRBV12-3 or TRBV12-4 with TRBJ1-3; possibly TRBD1 for D (6 bases). Deletions cut 6 bases from V and 0 bases from J, with 12 bases between. The CDR3 sequence is 15 residues long. The CDR3 bases are TGTGCCAGCAGCCCGGGACACAGCTCTGGAAACACCATATATTTT. Protein: CASSPGHSSGNTIYF.

This clonotype was detected a few times. The rearrangement uses TRBV12-3 or TRBV12-4 and TRBJ2-2; TRBD2 aligns across 7 bases. The CDR3 length is 16 residues. V shed 3 bases and J 1 base; nucleotides not matched to a gene: 5. Here the CDR3 reads CASSFAGGGNTGELFF. For the CDR3, the DNA is TGTGCCAGCAGTTTCGCGGGCGGGGGGAACACCGGGGAGCTGTTTTTT.

CDR3 in DNA: TGCGCCAGCAGCCCCACTAGCGGGGTTAGGTACAATGAGCAGTTCTTC. Translating gives CASSPTSGVRYNEQFF. J is TRBJ2-1 and V is TRBV5-1; TRBD2 agrees at 10 bases. CDR3 length: 16 residues. CDR1 SGHRS and CDR2 YFSETQ come from the germline V gene. Trimming cost V 4 bases and J 4 bases; bases outside gene matches: 8.

This clonotype was detected only a few times. The chain links TRBV5-1 to TRBJ2-7; D is possibly TRBD1 (6 bases). Germline V lookup: CDR1 SGHRS, CDR2 YFSETQ. CDR3 length equals 15 residues. V gave up 0 bases and J gave up 6 bases, with 16 bases separating them. The CDR3 DNA is TGCGCCAGCAGCTTGGGGGATTGGGGGCGTGGCGAGCAGTACTTC. It is translated as CASSLGDWGRGEQYF.

The V gene is TRBV7-9, the J gene TRBJ2-5, with D perhaps TRBD2 (6 bases). The CDR3 sequence is 14 residues long. Germline V CDR1 and CDR2: SEHNR, FQNEAQ (reference sequence). Trimming shortened V by 5 bases and J by 5 bases, and 15 bases separated the two germline ends. The CDR3 is CASSPGSLPETQYF. For the CDR3, the DNA is TGTGCCAGCAGCCCCGGGAGCCTCCCGGAGACCCAGTACTTC.

This clonotype was recorded a few times. This chain joins TRBV5-1 and TRBJ2-1; D may match TRBD1 or TRBD2 (5 bases each). This CDR3 comprises 14 residues. Germline CDR1 is SGHRS and CDR2 is YFSETQ. V shed 6 bases and J shed 2 bases, with 12 bases lying between them. Written as DNA, the CDR3 is TGCGCCAGCACCGGGACGGTTCCCTACAATGAGCAGTTCTTC. It encodes CASTGTVPYNEQFF.

This clonotype was recorded a few times. This sequence joins TRBV28 and TRBJ2-4, with 15 bases lining up with TRBD2. This CDR3 has 18 residues. The germline gives CDR1 MDHEN, CDR2 SYDVKM. V shed 5 bases, J shed 1 base, and the junction held 6 bases outside the gene matches. CDR3 DNA sequence: TGTGCCAGCAGTCTTTCCGGGACTAGCGGGAGGGCCAAAAACATTCAGTACTTC. Translating it yields CASSLSGTSGRAKNIQYF.

This clonotype was seen at least ten times. This chain joins TRBV20-1 and TRBJ2-7, with 11 bases that match TRBD2. From germline, CDR1 is DFQATT and CDR2 SNEGSKA (reference sequence). With V trimmed by 2 bases and J by 6 bases, 3 bases remained unmatched. The CDR3 is 13 amino acids. CDR3 sequence: CSARLAGGREQYF. Written as DNA, the CDR3 is TGCAGTGCTAGACTAGCGGGAGGCCGCGAGCAGTACTTC.

This clonotype was seen a handful of times. The chain couples TRBV12-3 or TRBV12-4 to TRBJ2-7, with 8 positions matching TRBD2. J lost 3 bases, V lost 6 bases, and 4 bases had no gene match. CDR3 length: 13 residues. The CDR3 nucleotides are TGTGCCAGCAGCACTAGCGGTAACTACGAGCAGTACTTC. As protein: CASSTSGNYEQYF.

This clonotype was picked up a small number of times. The chain uses TRBV20-1 and TRBJ2-2; D is unresolved. The germline gives CDR1 DFQATT, CDR2 SNEGSKA (reference sequence). V dropped 0 bases and J dropped 2 bases, with 10 bases sitting between them. This CDR3 is built from 15 residues. For the CDR3, the DNA is TGCAGTGCTAGAGACATCAGATCTAACACCGGGGAGCTGTTTTTT. Translating it yields CSARDIRSNTGELFF.

This clonotype was seen ten or more times. V gene TRBV10-3 combines with J gene TRBJ1-4; D is possibly TRBD1 (5 bases). CDR3 size: 16 residues. Between the trimmed V and J ends, which lost 0 bases and 3 bases, there was a span of 11 bases. Germline V CDR1 and CDR2: ENHRY, SYGVKD. The CDR3 region is CAISESWGTANEKLFF. The CDR3 nucleotides are TGTGCCATCAGTGAGTCTTGGGGGACCGCTAATGAAAAACTGTTTTTT.

This clonotype was detected many times. The chain has TRBV5-1 and TRBJ2-7, with TRBD2 as a possible D gene (6 bases). Germline loops: CDR1 SGHRS, CDR2 YFSETQ. The CDR3 length is 14 residues. V dropped 2 bases and J dropped 2 bases, with 11 bases sitting between them. The CDR3 protein is CASSLLATTYEQYF. For the CDR3, the DNA is TGCGCCAGCAGCTTACTAGCCACTACCTACGAGCAGTACTTC.

This clonotype was seen a few times. CDR3 bases: TGTGCCAGCAGTTCGATCCGACAGGGCGGCACTGAAGCTTTCTTT. Protein sequence: CASSSIRQGGTEAFF. The rearrangement uses TRBV6-5 and TRBJ1-1; 7 bases fit TRBD1. J gave up 4 bases and V 4 bases, and 9 bases lay outside the gene matches. Germline V gene sequence: CDR1 MNHEY, CDR2 SVGAGI. The length of the CDR3 is 15 residues.

The V and J genes are TRBV5-1 and TRBJ2-7, with 9 bases that match TRBD2. V lost 4 bases to trimming and J lost 7 bases; unmatched junction nucleotides: 15. Germline V gives CDR1 SGHRS, CDR2 YFSETQ. This CDR3 has 16 amino acids. The CDR3 region is CASSLGELAGVSEQYF. CDR3 nucleotide sequence: TGCGCCAGCAGCCTGGGAGAATTAGCGGGAGTTTCTGAGCAGTACTTC.

V usage is TRBV5-6 and J usage is TRBJ2-1; weak D call: TRBD1 (5 bases). The CDR3 spans 14 residues. Trimming took off 5 bases at V and 0 bases at J, with 9 bases between the two ends. Germline-derived CDR1 and CDR2 are SGHDT and YYEEEE. CDR3 in DNA: TGTGCCAGCAGTCGACAGTTCTCCTACAATGAGCAGTTCTTC. Translating gives CASSRQFSYNEQFF. Full variable domain (missing parts from reference TRBV5-6 and TRBJ2-1): DAGVTQSPTHLIKTRGQQVTLRCSPKSGHDTVSWYQQALGQGPQFIFQYYEEEERQRGNFPDRFSGHQFPNYSSELNVNALLLGDSALYLCASSRQFSYNEQFFGPGTRLTVL.

This chain joins TRBV20-1 and TRBJ2-5; D might be TRBD2 (6 bases). This CDR3 comprises 13 residues. With 3 bases removed from V and 1 base from J, the gap between germline ends came to 9 bases. CDR1 is DFQATT, CDR2 SNEGSKA, per germline (reference sequence). CDR3 DNA: TGCAGTGCTAGTTCGACTAGCCAAGAGACCCAGTACTTC. Amino acids: CSASSTSQETQYF.

The gene calls are TRBV2 and TRBJ2-1, with D possibly TRBD1 on 6 matching bases. CDR3 length: 13 amino acids. Trimming shortened V by 9 bases and J by 8 bases, and 17 bases separated the two germline ends. From germline, CDR1 is SNHLY and CDR2 FYNNEI. As DNA, the CDR3 is TGTGCCAGAAGATGGAGACAGGCCGATGAGCAGTTCTTC. Amino acid sequence: CARRWRQADEQFF.

This clonotype was seen only a few times. This chain uses TRBV5-6 with TRBJ1-5; no definite D call. V was clipped by 0 bases and J by 1 base, with 8 bases between them. CDR1 and CDR2 from the germline V gene are SGHDT and YYEEEE. There are 15 residues in the CDR3. CDR3 sequence reads: CASSLGVSSNQPQHF. The DNA of the CDR3 is TGTGCCAGCAGCTTGGGAGTTTCAAGCAATCAGCCCCAGCATTTT. Looking up the rest from reference TRBV5-6 and TRBJ1-5 gives the full variable domain: DAGVTQSPTHLIKTRGQQVTLRCSPKSGHDTVSWYQQALGQGPQFIFQYYEEEERQRGNFPDRFSGHQFPNYSSELNVNALLLGDSALYLCASSLGVSSNQPQHFGDGTRLSIL.